This TCR beta chain is from a study of shared clonotypes between healthy human individuals. The wider study: Three plates were used per donor for CD4 naive, three for CD4 memory, two for CD8 naive and one for CD8 memory. General study findings and limits: The study sampled only blood, and tissue repertoires likely differ.

Notes on this clone: The antigen is not known.

Only in-frame clones appear in the TCRdb table, and some are missing; sequencing was by immunoSEQ multiplex PCR. The sample holds about 690,000 clones; 80% to 95% are singletons and the top ten take more than 30%. The J segment lost 6 bases and the V segment lost 4 bases, leaving 8 bases of the junction unmatched. The germline V gene encodes CDR1 LNHDA and CDR2 SQIVND (reference sequence). The CDR3 consists of 15 residues. Sequenced material: memory CD8+ T cells from PBMCs. Subset reported: CD45RO+ cells pooled with CCR7-negative TemRA cells. The gene calls are TRBV19 and TRBJ2-2; TRBD1 aligns across 7 bases. The origin of this receptor is a man between 18 and 35 years old in good health. Some clones in this sample may be carry-over from other donors' samples. Here the CDR3 reads CASSTKGARAGELFF. The CDR3 DNA reads as TGTGCCAGTAGTACGAAGGGGGCGCGGGCCGGGGAGCTGTTTTTT.